These T cell receptor beta chains were read from a single sample in a study of control samples from healthy donors and cancer patients. Method: immunoSEQ multiplex PCR; TCRdb's copy keeps in-frame clones and lacks some. Of around 75,000 clones listed, approximately 84% were seen once; the top ten hold 28%. The source material was blood. The receptors derive from a man aged 50-60 years in good health. Each CDR3 is given with its conserved first and last residue. The D gene is left open where the match is weak. Rows give clone size only sometimes, using once, few, many, or a class for an expanded clone.

v_call: TRBV12-5; j_call: TRBJ2-5; d_call: TRBD2; clone_size: -; cdr3_aa: CASGLAVRGLAGGLGQQETQYF; cdr3_nt: TGTGCTAGTGGTTTGGCTGTTAGGGGACTAGCGGGGGGCTTGGGACAGCAAGAGACCCAGTACTTC
v_call: TRBV30; j_call: TRBJ2-3; d_call: -; clone_size: -; cdr3_aa: CAWSVSGAGFRTDTQYF; cdr3_nt: TGTGCCTGGAGTGTATCGGGAGCGGGTTTTCGCACAGATACGCAGTATTTT
v_call: TRBV29-1; j_call: TRBJ1-2; d_call: -; clone_size: -; cdr3_aa: CSAAGLPTMGGYGYTF; cdr3_nt: TGCAGCGCGGCGGGTCTTCCGACAATGGGGGGGTATGGCTACACCTTC
v_call: TRBV4-1; j_call: TRBJ1-3; d_call: -; clone_size: -; cdr3_aa: CASSQAFGNTIYF; cdr3_nt: TGCGCCAGCAGCCAAGCTTTCGGAAACACCATATATTTT
v_call: TRBV5-4; j_call: TRBJ1-4; d_call: -; clone_size: -; cdr3_aa: CASSLGLPNEKLFF; cdr3_nt: TGTGCCAGCAGCTTGGGATTACCCAATGAAAAACTGTTTTTT
v_call: TRBV6-6; j_call: TRBJ1-1; d_call: TRBD1; clone_size: once; cdr3_aa: CASSPSGQGWITEAFF; cdr3_nt: TGTGCCAGCAGTCCCTCGGGACAGGGGTGGATTACTGAAGCTTTCTTT
v_call: TRBV7-6; j_call: TRBJ2-2; d_call: TRBD2; clone_size: -; cdr3_aa: CASSFQEPGLADTGELFF; cdr3_nt: TGTGCCAGCAGCTTTCAAGAACCGGGACTAGCGGACACCGGGGAGCTGTTTTTT
v_call: TRBV10-3; j_call: TRBJ1-5; d_call: -; clone_size: -; cdr3_aa: CAISESFPDSNQPQHF; cdr3_nt: TGTGCCATCAGTGAGTCTTTTCCGGATAGCAATCAGCCCCAGCATTTT
v_call: TRBV7-9; j_call: TRBJ2-7; d_call: TRBD1; clone_size: -; cdr3_aa: CASSSSWTGVEQYF; cdr3_nt: TGTGCCAGCAGCTCATCATGGACAGGAGTCGAGCAGTACTTC
v_call: TRBV7-2; j_call: TRBJ2-4; d_call: -; clone_size: once; cdr3_aa: CASSSDPNIQYF; cdr3_nt: TGTGCCAGCAGCTCCGATCCTAACATTCAGTACTTC
v_call: TRBV5-4; j_call: TRBJ2-7; d_call: -; clone_size: -; cdr3_aa: CASSFTRTGYEQYF; cdr3_nt: TGTGCCAGCAGCTTCACTCGGACTGGATACGAGCAGTACTTC
v_call: TRBV7-2; j_call: TRBJ1-6; d_call: -; clone_size: -; cdr3_aa: CASSPYTKPVYNSPLHF; cdr3_nt: TGTGCCAGCAGCCCGTACACAAAACCGGTCTATAATTCACCCCTCCACTTT
v_call: TRBV10-3; j_call: TRBJ1-6; d_call: -; clone_size: -; cdr3_aa: CAISDRNTLHF; cdr3_nt: TGTGCCATCAGTGATCGTAACACCCTCCACTTT
v_call: TRBV6-5; j_call: TRBJ2-7; d_call: -; clone_size: once; cdr3_aa: CASSYSSPGTEQYF; cdr3_nt: TGTGCCAGCAGTTACTCGTCGCCAGGTACCGAGCAGTACTTC
v_call: TRBV4-1; j_call: TRBJ2-7; d_call: TRBD2; clone_size: -; cdr3_aa: CASSRIASGSSYEQYF; cdr3_nt: TGCGCCAGCAGCCGCATCGCCAGCGGGAGCTCCTACGAGCAGTACTTC
v_call: TRBV10-3; j_call: TRBJ1-2; d_call: -; clone_size: -; cdr3_aa: CATGQNYGYTF; cdr3_nt: TGTGCCACCGGACAGAACTATGGCTACACCTTC
v_call: TRBV5-3; j_call: TRBJ2-1; d_call: -; clone_size: -; cdr3_aa: CARSFSITNEQFF; cdr3_nt: TGTGCCAGAAGCTTCTCCATTACCAATGAGCAGTTCTTC
v_call: TRBV11-3; j_call: TRBJ2-3; d_call: -; clone_size: -; cdr3_aa: CASSFRQTTDTQYF; cdr3_nt: TGTGCCAGCAGCTTCCGCCAGACCACAGATACGCAGTATTTT
v_call: TRBV19; j_call: TRBJ2-5; d_call: -; clone_size: once; cdr3_aa: CASSIGLGRETQYF; cdr3_nt: TGTGCCAGTAGTATAGGTCTGGGGCGGGAGACCCAGTACTTC
v_call: TRBV7-2; j_call: TRBJ1-1; d_call: -; clone_size: -; cdr3_aa: CASSLSYGNTEAFF; cdr3_nt: TGTGCCAGCAGCTTAAGCTACGGGAACACTGAAGCTTTCTTT
v_call: TRBV18; j_call: TRBJ1-2; d_call: -; clone_size: -; cdr3_aa: CASSPRLYYGYTF; cdr3_nt: TGTGCCAGCTCACCAAGATTATACTATGGCTACACCTTC
v_call: TRBV4-2; j_call: TRBJ2-5; d_call: TRBD2; clone_size: -; cdr3_aa: CASSEQLAGARVTQYF; cdr3_nt: TGTGCCAGCAGCGAGCAACTAGCGGGGGCCCGGGTGACCCAGTACTTC
v_call: TRBV19; j_call: TRBJ2-7; d_call: -; clone_size: once; cdr3_aa: CASSHQGTLPYEQYF; cdr3_nt: TGTGCCAGTAGCCATCAGGGGACCCTCCCATACGAGCAGTACTTC
v_call: TRBV7-8; j_call: TRBJ1-1; d_call: -; clone_size: -; cdr3_aa: CASSLEGNTEAFF; cdr3_nt: TGTGCCAGCAGCTTAGAAGGGAACACTGAAGCTTTCTTT
v_call: TRBV18; j_call: TRBJ2-7; d_call: -; clone_size: few; cdr3_aa: CASSPPDPRMGVQYF; cdr3_nt: TGTGCCAGCTCACCACCTGACCCGCGGATGGGCGTGCAGTACTTC
v_call: TRBV4-3; j_call: TRBJ2-2; d_call: -; clone_size: few; cdr3_aa: CASSQGDPAPRRELFF; cdr3_nt: TGCGCCAGCAGCCAAGGGGACCCAGCCCCCCGCAGGGAGCTGTTTTTT
v_call: TRBV28; j_call: TRBJ1-1; d_call: TRBD1; clone_size: -; cdr3_aa: CASGQENTEAFF; cdr3_nt: TGTGCTAGCGGACAGGAGAACACTGAAGCTTTCTTT
v_call: TRBV7-8; j_call: TRBJ1-2; d_call: -; clone_size: -; cdr3_aa: CASSLAGRESGYTF; cdr3_nt: TGTGCCAGCAGCTTAGCGGGACGTGAATCTGGCTACACCTTC
v_call: TRBV27; j_call: TRBJ2-7; d_call: -; clone_size: -; cdr3_aa: CASSTGPLTIHEQYF; cdr3_nt: TGTGCCAGCAGTACGGGACCACTAACCATCCACGAGCAGTACTTC
v_call: TRBV7-2; j_call: TRBJ1-2; d_call: -; clone_size: -; cdr3_aa: CASSLGQRTLYGYTF; cdr3_nt: TGTGCCAGCAGCTTAGGCCAGAGGACCCTCTATGGCTACACCTTC
v_call: TRBV25-1; j_call: TRBJ1-2; d_call: -; clone_size: -; cdr3_aa: CASSAAGHYGYTF; cdr3_nt: TGTGCCAGCAGTGCCGCAGGGCACTATGGCTACACCTTC
v_call: TRBV6-5; j_call: TRBJ1-5; d_call: -; clone_size: -; cdr3_aa: CASSQSGPDNQPQHF; cdr3_nt: TGTGCCAGCAGTCAATCAGGTCCTGATAATCAGCCCCAGCATTTT
v_call: TRBV28; j_call: TRBJ2-1; d_call: -; clone_size: few; cdr3_aa: CASSPGHLRNEQFF; cdr3_nt: TGTGCCAGCAGCCCGGGACATCTTCGGAATGAGCAGTTCTTC
v_call: TRBV12-3/TRBV12-4; j_call: TRBJ1-2; d_call: -; clone_size: -; cdr3_aa: CASSHRRLGGYTF; cdr3_nt: TGTGCCAGCAGTCACAGGCGCCTGGGGGGCTACACCTTC
v_call: TRBV6-5; j_call: TRBJ1-4; d_call: -; clone_size: -; cdr3_aa: CATAGLSNEKLFF; cdr3_nt: TGTGCCACGGCGGGACTCTCTAATGAAAAACTGTTTTTT
v_call: TRBV10-2; j_call: TRBJ1-6; d_call: TRBD1; clone_size: -; cdr3_aa: CASRTGVQSPLHF; cdr3_nt: TGCGCCAGCCGGACAGGGGTACAGTCACCCCTCCACTTT
v_call: TRBV5-6; j_call: TRBJ1-1; d_call: -; clone_size: -; cdr3_aa: CASSLQGGVNTEAFF; cdr3_nt: TGTGCCAGCAGTCTACAGGGAGGGGTGAACACTGAAGCTTTCTTT
v_call: TRBV13; j_call: TRBJ1-2; d_call: -; clone_size: -; cdr3_aa: CASSSGRRRGYGYTF; cdr3_nt: TGTGCCAGCAGCTCGGGACGGCGGAGAGGCTATGGCTACACCTTC
v_call: TRBV6-2/TRBV6-3; j_call: TRBJ1-5; d_call: -; clone_size: -; cdr3_aa: CASSLGRFYQPQHF; cdr3_nt: TGTGCCAGCAGCCTTGGACGGTTCTATCAGCCCCAGCATTTT
v_call: TRBV29-1; j_call: TRBJ1-1; d_call: -; clone_size: once; cdr3_aa: CSVEHIAGVTEAFF; cdr3_nt: TGCAGCGTTGAACATATAGCCGGCGTCACTGAAGCTTTCTTT
v_call: TRBV9; j_call: TRBJ1-4; d_call: -; clone_size: -; cdr3_aa: CASSVGAGTTNEKLFF; cdr3_nt: TGTGCCAGCAGCGTAGGCGCTGGTACAACTAATGAAAAACTGTTTTTT
v_call: TRBV5-1; j_call: TRBJ2-2; d_call: -; clone_size: -; cdr3_aa: CASRDGTAGSGELFF; cdr3_nt: TGCGCCAGCAGGGATGGGACTGCCGGTTCCGGGGAGCTGTTTTTT